Each of the 13 T cell receptor beta chains below was sequenced from the same sample in a study of vaccination effects on CD4 cells after COVID-19. Antigen specificity for these receptors is unknown. Produced via immunoSEQ multiplex PCR; TCRdb's table is partial and in-frame only. In the table there are around 24,000 clones, about 75% of which are singletons. Antigen-specific CD4+ T cell clonotypes were called by their expansion after viral peptide-pool culture in ViraFEST. CD4+ T cells were isolated after roughly nine days of culture. Subjects were given two BNT162b2 or mRNA-1273 vaccine doses. The starting material was CD4+ T cells from PBMCs cultured with SARS-CoV-2 spike peptides, obtained after COVID-19 vaccination. These receptors came from a human donor who received a COVID-19 vaccine. Some clones in this sample may be carry-over from other donors' samples.

This clone has a single count. The V and J genes are TRBV7-9 and TRBJ2-3; TRBD1 is a possible D gene (6 bases). The CDR3 is made up of 13 amino acids. Germline CDR1 SEHNR, CDR2 FQNEAQ (reference sequence). The V gene lost 5 bases and the J gene lost 7 bases, with 13 bases spanning the gap. CDR3: CASSPLQGNTQYF. The CDR3 bases are TGTGCCAGCAGCCCCTTACAGGGAAATACGCAGTATTTT. Variable domain in full (rest from reference TRBV7-9 and TRBJ2-3): DTGVSQNPRHKITKRGQNVTFRCDPISEHNRLYWYRQTLGQGPEFLTYFQNEAQLEKSRLLSDRFSAERPKGSFSTLEIQRTEQGDSAMYLCASSPLQGNTQYFGPGTRLTVL.

The CDR3 reads CAISVTGDTEAFF. CDR3 in DNA: TGTGCCATCAGTGTAACAGGAGACACTGAAGCTTTCTTT. This chain joins TRBV10-3 and TRBJ1-1, with D possibly being TRBD1 (5 bases). V was trimmed by 4 bases and J by 3 bases, leaving 9 bases between them. Germline V CDR1 and CDR2: ENHRY, SYGVKD. This CDR3 region has 13 residues.

The rearrangement links TRBV6-6 to TRBJ2-5; tentatively, D is TRBD1 (5 bases). From germline, CDR1 is MNHNY and CDR2 SVGAGI (reference sequence). The CDR3 has 14 residues. The germline V and J ends were trimmed by 6 bases and 6 bases, with 17 bases remaining between them. CDR3 nucleotides: TGTGCCAGCAGGATTAACGGACAACAGAAGACCCAGTACTTC. Its protein product is CASRINGQQKTQYF.

J is TRBJ1-3 and V is TRBV28; no firm D call. Germline V gene sequence: CDR1 MDHEN, CDR2 SYDVKM. V dropped 1 base and J dropped 3 bases, with 10 bases sitting between them. The CDR3 is 15 amino acids. This CDR3 reads CASSLSGALGNTIYF. The CDR3 DNA reads as TGTGCCAGCAGTTTATCGGGTGCTCTTGGAAACACCATATATTTT.

The V call is TRBV5-1, the J call TRBJ1-1; D is undetermined. Germline V gene sequence: CDR1 SGHRS, CDR2 YFSETQ. The CDR3 has 16 residues. V was clipped by 3 bases and J by 7 bases, with 22 bases between them. CDR3 coding DNA: TGCGCCAGCAGCTCCACCGCCGGGGTCGCTGAAAGTGAAGCTTTCTTT. Encoded protein: CASSSTAGVAESEAFF.

The chain is built from TRBV19 and TRBJ2-4, with 7 bases fitting TRBD1. CDR3 length: 14 residues. Per the germline V gene, CDR1 is LNHDA and CDR2 is SQIVND (reference sequence). With V trimmed by 4 bases and J by 7 bases, 7 bases remained unmatched. The CDR3 region has the DNA TGTGCCAGTAGTACAGGGACAGATGGGAACATTCAGTACTTC. Its translation: CASSTGTDGNIQYF.

The chain links TRBV7-8 to TRBJ1-5; D is uncertain. The CDR3 has 14 residues. CDR1 and CDR2 from the germline V gene are SGHVS and FQNEAQ. V was clipped by 1 base and J by 5 bases, with 9 bases between them. CDR3 amino acids: CASSLGGFDQPQHF. The CDR3 DNA is TGTGCCAGCAGCTTAGGAGGGTTCGATCAGCCCCAGCATTTT.

A few counts support this clone. The junction differs from germline at one of its ends, possibly a read error. The chain has TRBV7-9 and TRBJ2-5; 11 bases align to TRBD2. The CDR3 contains 15 residues. Germline V CDR1 and CDR2: SEHNR, FQNEAQ (reference sequence). The chain's CDR3 is CASSLESTSGGPRDF. CDR3 nucleotide sequence: TGTGCCAGCAGCTTAGAGAGTACTAGCGGGGGTCCGAGGGACTTC.

The CDR3 coding sequence is TGTGCCAGCAGCCTTGGGGGGGCTTCGTTTTCTTTCTTT. This sequence encodes CASSLGGASFSFF. The chain uses TRBV25-1 and TRBJ1-1, with D possibly matching TRBD1 (6 bases). V lost 6 bases and J lost 12, with 20 bases in between. The germline gives CDR1 MGHDK, CDR2 SYGVNS. CDR3 length: 13 amino acids.

This rearrangement joins TRBV11-2 to TRBJ2-1; 13 nucleotides match TRBD2. The CDR3 is 19 amino acids. J was trimmed by 8 bases and V by 3 bases; bases with no gene match: 16. The germline CDR1 and CDR2 sequences are SGHAT and FQNNGV. CDR3 coding DNA: TGTGCCAGCAGCTTGTCGGTCTTAGTGGGACTAGCGGGGCACCATGAGCAGTTCTTC. Translation: CASSLSVLVGLAGHHEQFF.

This clone was seen more than once but under ten times. The chain couples TRBV28 to TRBJ2-3; TRBD1 matches at 9 bases. Germline CDR1 reads MDHEN; CDR2 reads SYDVKM. The CDR3 runs to 13 residues. V lost 7 bases to trimming and J lost 4 bases; unmatched junction nucleotides: 3. The CDR3: CASTGQGPDTQYF. The CDR3 DNA follows: TGTGCCAGCACCGGACAGGGGCCAGATACGCAGTATTTT.

This CDR3 reads CASSMTGGPTPLHF. The CDR3 DNA reads as TGTGCCAGCAGCATGACAGGGGGCCCGACACCCCTCCACTTT. The chain has TRBV7-2 and TRBJ1-6, with 10 bases matching TRBD1. The CDR3 contains 14 residues. The trim removed 5 bases at V and 11 bases at J, leaving 6 bases unmatched. Germline-derived CDR1 and CDR2 are SGHTA and FQGNSA.

The J gene is TRBJ1-2, the V gene TRBV7-8; D is perhaps TRBD1 (6 bases). V dropped 5 bases and J dropped 5 bases, with 12 bases sitting between them. The CDR3 spans 13 residues. Germline V gene lookup returns CDR1 SGHVS and CDR2 FQNEAQ. DNA for the CDR3: TGTGCCAGCAGCCAGGGGCAGGGTTATGGCTACACCTTC. Translation gives CASSQGQGYGYTF.